Sequencing of this T cell receptor (beta chain) was carried out in a study of CD8 T cells in ankylosing spondylitis. Construction of TCR beta libraries was performed using quantitative 5'-RACE with molecular barcodes. MiXCR, run by TCRdb on the 5' RACE reads, gives a single entry per CDR3 protein. This table has about 800,000 distinct CDR3 sequences, over 9.5% appearing once. Findings and limits, study-wide: A TCR beta motif of several highly homologous variants seemed to mark ankylosing spondylitis blood. Clones linked to disease were reported to show significant enrichment in matched ankylosing spondylitis synovial fluid.

This clonotype was seen a handful of times. Its antigen is unknown. CDR1 SNHLY and CDR2 FYNNEI come from the germline V gene. Between the trimmed V and J ends, which lost 4 bases and 1 base, there was a span of 7 bases. The CDR3 loop spans 13 amino acids. The sequence came from a male donor with ankylosing spondylitis. The chain couples TRBV2 to TRBJ2-5; D not resolved. Sequenced sample: blood, either unsorted or a sorted T cell fraction (not recorded which). As DNA, the CDR3 is TGTGCCAGCAGTGGTGAACGCCAAGAGACCCAGTACTTC. It is translated as CASSGERQETQYF.